This T cell receptor beta chain was identified during a study of blood T cell repertoires in COVID-19. Turning to the study itself: From the United States, Italy and Spain came samples of acute and convalescent COVID-19. Sample material is recorded as cDNA or gDNA derived from T cells, B-cell-depleted T cells, or PBMCs.

Here immunoSEQ multiplex PCR was the method, and the copy in TCRdb shows in-frame clones only, minus some. This table holds about 47,000 clones, roughly 87% found once. The CDR3 loop spans 15 amino acids. Unmatched junction bases numbered 7, after V lost 5 bases and J lost 8 bases. CDR1 and CDR2 from the germline V gene are SGHAT and FQNNGV. This chain joins TRBV11-2 and TRBJ2-1; TRBD2 matches 12 bases. Sequencing used peripheral blood. The TCR was taken from a man in his sixties with active COVID-19. For the CDR3, the DNA is TGTGCCAGCAGCCGACTAGCGGGAGTTAGCCATGAGCAGTTCTTC. This codes for CASSRLAGVSHEQFF.